These 4 T cell receptor beta chains came from one sample sequenced in a study of graft-versus-host responses after intestinal transplantation. Clones were sequenced by immunoSEQ multiplex PCR, and TCRdb holds only the in-frame ones, with some missing. The table records around 100,000 clones, approximately 84% of them present only once. Antigen specificity for these receptors is unknown. Sequencing was performed on unstimulated CD4+ T cells sorted from spleen or lymph node cells, taken before transplant. Every receptor here comes from a human donor who was the organ donor for an intestinal transplant.

This chain uses TRBV19 with TRBJ2-7; 9 nucleotides align to TRBD1. The CDR3 length is 17 residues. Germline CDR1 and CDR2: LNHDA and SQIVND (reference sequence). Trimming cost V 1 base and J 2 bases; bases outside gene matches: 9. Here the CDR3 DNA reads TGTGCCAGTAGTATAGGTCGCCGACAGGGGGTAGCCTACGAGCAGTACTTC. Its protein product is CASSIGRRQGVAYEQYF.

This clone was found once. The J gene is TRBJ1-4, the V gene TRBV2; D possibly corresponds to TRBD1 (6 bases). Germline V gives CDR1 SNHLY, CDR2 FYNNEI. The CDR3 sequence is 15 residues long. Trimming removed 6 bases at V and 8 bases at J, with 19 bases between. CDR3 nucleotide sequence: TGTGCCAGCAGCGGACCCGCAGGGGCAGGAGAAAAACTGTTTTTT. Protein product: CASSGPAGAGEKLFF.

The gene calls are TRBV2 and TRBJ1-1, with 7 bases fitting TRBD1. The CDR3 length is 15 residues. Germline V gene lookup returns CDR1 SNHLY and CDR2 FYNNEI. The J segment lost 7 bases and the V segment lost 1 base, leaving 9 bases of the junction unmatched. CDR3 in amino acids: CASSEEVTGRFEAFF. In DNA, the CDR3 is TGTGCCAGCAGTGAAGAAGTGACAGGGCGTTTTGAAGCTTTCTTT.

The V gene is TRBV5-1, the J gene TRBJ1-4; possibly TRBD1 for D (5 bases). CDR1 is SGHRS, CDR2 YFSETQ, per germline. Trimming left V 5 bases short and J 8 bases short, with 16 bases between. The CDR3 runs to 14 residues. The DNA of the CDR3 is TGCGCCAGCAGGAGGGCAGGGACTACGGAAAAACTGTTTTTT. This codes for CASRRAGTTEKLFF. The full variable domain, with the rest looked up from reference TRBV5-1 and TRBJ1-4, is KAGVTQTPRYLIKTRGQQVTLSCSPISGHRSVSWYQQTPGQGLQFLFEYFSETQRNKGNFPGRFSGRQFSNSRSEMNVSTLELGDSALYLCASRRAGTTEKLFFGSGTQLSVL.